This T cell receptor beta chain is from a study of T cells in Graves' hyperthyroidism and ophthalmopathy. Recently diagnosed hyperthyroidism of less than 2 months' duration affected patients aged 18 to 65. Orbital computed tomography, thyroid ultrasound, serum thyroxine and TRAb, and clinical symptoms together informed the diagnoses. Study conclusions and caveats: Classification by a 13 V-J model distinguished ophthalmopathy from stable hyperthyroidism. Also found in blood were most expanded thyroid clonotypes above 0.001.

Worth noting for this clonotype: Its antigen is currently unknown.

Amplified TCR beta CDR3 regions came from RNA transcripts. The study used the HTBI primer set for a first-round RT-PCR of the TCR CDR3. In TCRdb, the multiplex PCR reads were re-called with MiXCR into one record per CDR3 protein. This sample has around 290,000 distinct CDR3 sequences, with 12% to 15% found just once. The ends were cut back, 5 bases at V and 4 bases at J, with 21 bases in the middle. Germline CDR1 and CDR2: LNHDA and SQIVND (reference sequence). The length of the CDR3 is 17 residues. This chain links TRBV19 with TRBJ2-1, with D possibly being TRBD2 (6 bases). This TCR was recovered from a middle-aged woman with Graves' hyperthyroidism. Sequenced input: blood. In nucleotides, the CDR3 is TGTGCCAGTAGTTTATCCTGGAGGTCTAGCGCTTACAATGAGCAGTTCTTC. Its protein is CASSLSWRSSAYNEQFF.